What follows are 27 T cell receptor beta chains derived from one specimen sequenced in a study of PD-1 blockade in mismatch repair-deficient tumors. TCRdb's table, derived via immunoSEQ multiplex PCR, lists solely in-frame clones and lacks some. Here the sample spans around 33,000 clones, roughly 80% being singletons. The sample in question was PBMCs, obtained around 6 weeks after starting pembrolizumab. These receptors were obtained from an adult with mismatch repair-deficient cancer.

The chain couples TRBV5-1 to TRBJ1-2; the D is unclear. The germline CDR1 and CDR2 sequences are SGHRS and YFSETQ. Trimming left V 2 bases short and J 4 bases short, with 21 bases between. The CDR3 length is 17 residues. The CDR3: CASSFNFGQVVPYGYTF. CDR3 bases: TGCGCCAGCAGCTTCAATTTCGGTCAGGTGGTTCCCTATGGCTACACCTTC.

A note on this clone: One junction end does not reproduce the germline sequence, and a read error may be involved. The V gene is TRBV2, the J gene TRBJ2-7; 12 bases agree with TRBD2. The CDR3 contains 13 residues. Germline CDR1 is SNHLY and CDR2 is FYNNEI. The chain's CDR3 is CASSDLAGGPTVF. CDR3 DNA sequence: TGTGCCAGCAGTGATCTAGCGGGAGGGCCCACGGTATTC. The full variable domain, completed using reference TRBV2 and TRBJ2-7, is EPEVTQTPSHQVTQMGQEVILRCVPISNHLYFYWYRQILGQKVEFLVSFYNNEISEKSEIFDDQFSVERPDGSNFTLKIRSTKLEDSAMYFCASSDLAGGPTVFGPGTRLTVT.

V is TRBV7-2 and J is TRBJ2-1; 12 bases are shared with TRBD2. The CDR3 is made up of 16 amino acids. Per germline, CDR1 SGHTA and CDR2 FQGNSA. With 6 bases clipped from V and 1 base from J, the junction kept 4 bases outside the gene matches. The CDR3 loop is CASRSLAGGSYNEQFF. DNA of the CDR3: TGTGCCAGCAGGTCACTAGCGGGGGGTTCCTACAATGAGCAGTTCTTC.

This clone appeared once. The rearrangement joins TRBV28 to TRBJ2-7, with unresolved D. CDR1 MDHEN and CDR2 SYDVKM come from the germline V gene. CDR3 length equals 13 residues. The ends were cut back, 2 bases at V and 6 bases at J, with 11 bases in the middle. The CDR3 DNA sequence: TGTGCCAGCAGTTTAACGGTTCAACTCGAGCAGTACTTC. This sequence encodes CASSLTVQLEQYF.

This clone has a single count. The V call is TRBV28, the J call TRBJ2-7, with a weak D call TRBD2 (6 bases). Trimming left V 3 bases short and J 2 bases short, with 11 bases between. This CDR3 spans 14 amino acids. The germline V gene encodes CDR1 MDHEN and CDR2 SYDVKM. In DNA, the CDR3 is TGTGCCAGCAGTTTCCGGGGGATACCCTACGAGCAGTACTTC. It specifies CASSFRGIPYEQYF.

This clone was counted once. The chain combines TRBV14 with TRBJ2-1, with 7 bases fitting TRBD2. The junction had 5 bases not matched to a gene; V was cut back by 6 bases and J by 0 bases. Looked up from germline, CDR1 is SGHDN and CDR2 is FVKESK. This CDR3 is 15 amino acids long. For the CDR3, the DNA is TGTGCCAGCAGTCGCGGGAGTAGCTCCTACAATGAGCAGTTCTTC. Translating gives CASSRGSSSYNEQFF.

This sequence joins TRBV2 and TRBJ2-5; D is possibly TRBD2 (6 bases). Germline loops: CDR1 SNHLY, CDR2 FYNNEI. The CDR3 length is 13 residues. The ends were cut back, 5 bases at V and 4 bases at J, with 11 bases in the middle. CDR3 residues: CASSNLGGETQYF. The CDR3 coding sequence is TGTGCCAGCAGTAATCTGGGGGGAGAGACCCAGTACTTC.

The V gene is TRBV6-1, the J gene TRBJ2-1, with 9 nucleotides matching TRBD2. After removal of 7 bases from V and 6 bases from J, the junction contained 10 bases not matched to a gene. The germline gives CDR1 MNHNS, CDR2 SASEGT. The CDR3 length is 15 residues. The CDR3, as DNA: TGTGCCAGCATTGAGGTAGGGACTAGCCGCAATGAGCAGTTCTTC. Translated: CASIEVGTSRNEQFF.

The J gene is TRBJ2-7, the V gene TRBV16, with a possible D match to TRBD1 (5 bases). CDR1 and CDR2 (germline): KGHSY, FQNENV. The CDR3 has 14 residues. V was shortened by 4 bases and J by 3 bases, with 13 bases between the two germline ends. The CDR3: CASSPQGVSYEQYF. CDR3 nucleotides: TGTGCCAGCAGCCCCCAGGGCGTAAGCTACGAGCAGTACTTC. Together with reference TRBV16 and TRBJ2-7, the CDR3 gives the full variable domain: GEEVAQTPKHLVRGEGQKAKLYCAPIKGHSYVFWYQQVLKNEFKFLISFQNENVFDETGMPKERFSAKCLPNSPCSLEIQATKLEDSAVYFCASSPQGVSYEQYFGPGTRLTVT.

This rearrangement joins TRBV4-1 to TRBJ2-7; 13 bases line up with TRBD2. Germline-derived CDR1 and CDR2 are MGHRA and YSYEKL. V gave up 4 bases and J gave up 2 bases; unmatched junction bases: 8. The CDR3 has 17 residues. The CDR3 DNA follows: TGCGCCAGCAGCCTCCGAGGGACTAGCGGGGACACCTACGAGCAGTACTTC. It translates to CASSLRGTSGDTYEQYF.

The chain uses TRBV7-6 and TRBJ2-7; 14 bases match TRBD2. Germline assignment: CDR1 SGHVS and CDR2 FNYEAQ. This CDR3 has 17 amino acids. V lost 5 bases, J lost 2 bases, and 8 bases stayed unmatched. The CDR3 DNA reads TGTGCCAGCAGCCGGGGACTAGCGGGAGAGGGGACCTACGAGCAGTACTTC. Residues: CASSRGLAGEGTYEQYF.

This clone appeared once. The chain has TRBV13 and TRBJ2-1, with unresolved D. Per the germline V gene, CDR1 is PRHDT and CDR2 is FYEKMQ (reference sequence). This CDR3 is built from 14 residues. V was trimmed by 5 bases and J by 7 bases, leaving 15 bases between them. CDR3 region: CASSPLSGGNEQFF. The CDR3 nucleotides are TGTGCCAGCAGCCCCCTGAGTGGCGGAAATGAGCAGTTCTTC.

The rearrangement links TRBV28 to TRBJ2-3, with 9 bases aligning to TRBD2. The V gene end was trimmed by 3 bases and the J gene end by 7 bases; junction bases not matched to a gene: 5. The CDR3 is made up of 14 amino acids. CDR1 and CDR2 (germline): MDHEN, SYDVKM. CDR3 nucleotides: TGTGCCAGCAGTTTTTTGCGGGAGGGATATACGCAGTATTTT. Translation: CASSFLREGYTQYF.

The rearrangement uses TRBV7-3 and TRBJ2-1, with 9 bases aligning to TRBD2. The CDR3 loop spans 15 amino acids. Trimming cost V 4 bases and J 4 bases; bases outside gene matches: 5. CDR1 is SGHTA and CDR2 is FQGTGA in the germline V gene. This CDR3 is CASSWGLADYNEQFF. The CDR3 DNA is TGTGCCAGCAGCTGGGGACTAGCAGATTACAATGAGCAGTTCTTC.

The rearrangement uses TRBV5-5 and TRBJ2-2; 14 positions agree with TRBD2. This CDR3 is 20 amino acids long. The germline CDR1 and CDR2 sequences are SGHKS and YYEKEE (reference sequence). Germline trimming cut 0 bases from V and 5 bases from J; bases unmatched to any gene: 12. As DNA, the CDR3 is TGTGCCAGCAGCTTGGAGACCCCGGGACTAGCGGGAGAGGGGACCGGGGAGCTGTTTTTT. It encodes CASSLETPGLAGEGTGELFF.

In this sample, this clone turned up once. The chain is built from TRBV29-1 and TRBJ2-5; 8 bases are shared with TRBD1. CDR3 length: 15 amino acids. CDR1 and CDR2 (germline): SQVTM, ANQGSEA. V shed 0 bases and J 3 bases; nucleotides not matched to a gene: 6. The DNA for the CDR3 is TGCAGCGTTGAAGACGAGACAGGGGTGGAAGAGACCCAGTACTTC. Amino acid sequence: CSVEDETGVEETQYF.

The rearrangement joins TRBV9 to TRBJ2-1; the D gene is possibly TRBD2 (5 bases). The germline CDR1 and CDR2 sequences are SGDLS and YYNGEE. The ends were cut back, 0 bases at V and 9 bases at J, with 16 bases in the middle. CDR3 size: 15 residues. CDR3 sequence (DNA): TGTGCCAGCAGCGTAGGAGAAACTGTAGCGTTTGAGCAGTTCTTC. This sequence encodes CASSVGETVAFEQFF.

The chain recombines TRBV5-1 with TRBJ1-1; weak D call: TRBD1 (6 bases). Trimming shortened V by 4 bases and J by 7 bases, and 14 bases separated the two germline ends. Germline V lookup: CDR1 SGHRS, CDR2 YFSETQ. This CDR3 contains 13 residues. The CDR3 protein is CASSPRGGNEAFF. The CDR3 DNA follows: TGCGCCAGCAGCCCTAGGGGGGGAAATGAAGCTTTCTTT. The full variable domain, in which reference TRBV5-1 and TRBJ1-1 provide the parts outside the CDR3, is KAGVTQTPRYLIKTRGQQVTLSCSPISGHRSVSWYQQTPGQGLQFLFEYFSETQRNKGNFPGRFSGRQFSNSRSEMNVSTLELGDSALYLCASSPRGGNEAFFGQGTRLTVV.

The CDR3 DNA follows: TGTGCCAGCACCGCAATCGGGAGCTCTGGGGCCAACGTCCTGACTTTC. Translated, it gives CASTAIGSSGANVLTF. This chain joins TRBV27 and TRBJ2-6; a possible D gene is TRBD2 (6 bases). V lost 7 bases, J lost 0 bases, and 13 bases lay in between. Per the germline V gene, CDR1 is MNHEY and CDR2 is SMNVEV (reference sequence). The CDR3 spans 16 residues.

V and J are TRBV27 and TRBJ1-2; D is perhaps TRBD1 (5 bases). The CDR3 sequence is 15 residues long. The ends were cut back, 5 bases at V and 6 bases at J, with 19 bases in the middle. Germline V gene data show CDR1 as MNHEY and CDR2 as SMNVEV (reference sequence). The CDR3 here is CASSPSTRGRDGYTF. CDR3 DNA sequence: TGTGCCAGCAGTCCGTCGACAAGAGGCAGGGATGGCTACACCTTC.

The chain couples TRBV5-1 to TRBJ1-2; 10 nucleotides match TRBD1. The CDR3 spans 17 residues. Per the germline V gene, CDR1 is SGHRS and CDR2 is YFSETQ. The trim removed 3 bases at V and 6 bases at J, leaving 14 bases unmatched. The CDR3 reads CASSYWGSGTGVDGYTF. As DNA, the CDR3 is TGCGCCAGCAGCTATTGGGGGTCCGGGACAGGGGTAGATGGCTACACCTTC. Together with reference TRBV5-1 and TRBJ1-2, the CDR3 gives the full variable domain: KAGVTQTPRYLIKTRGQQVTLSCSPISGHRSVSWYQQTPGQGLQFLFEYFSETQRNKGNFPGRFSGRQFSNSRSEMNVSTLELGDSALYLCASSYWGSGTGVDGYTFGSGTRLTVV.

This clone was observed a few times. This sequence joins TRBV28 and TRBJ2-7; TRBD2 might be the D (5 bases). This CDR3 region has 16 residues. Germline CDR1 MDHEN, CDR2 SYDVKM. V was clipped by 4 bases and J by 0 bases, with 16 bases between them. CDR3 in DNA: TGTGCCAGCAGTTCACGGACTGCACGATACTCCTACGAGCAGTACTTC. Translated, it gives CASSSRTARYSYEQYF. Supplemented by reference TRBV28 and TRBJ2-7, the full variable domain reads DVKVTQSSRYLVKRTGEKVFLECVQDMDHENMFWYRQDPGLGLRLIYFSYDVKMKEKGDIPEGYSVSREKKERFSLILESASTNQTSMYLCASSSRTARYSYEQYFGPGTRLTVT.

The chain carries TRBV20-1 and TRBJ2-1; no clear D gene. The CDR3 spans 11 residues. CDR1 is DFQATT, CDR2 SNEGSKA, per germline (reference sequence). Deletions cut 7 bases from V and 7 bases from J, with 11 bases between. CDR3: CSVALRNEQFF. The CDR3 DNA follows: TGCAGTGTCGCGTTACGAAATGAGCAGTTCTTC.

The chain joins TRBV11-2 to TRBJ1-2; 7 nucleotides align to TRBD1. The CDR3 totals 13 residues. J was trimmed by 5 bases and V by 5 bases; bases with no gene match: 5. The germline gives CDR1 SGHAT, CDR2 FQNNGV. This CDR3 reads CASSPPTGYGYTF. CDR3 sequence (DNA): TGTGCCAGCAGCCCCCCGACAGGGTATGGCTACACCTTC.

This clone was recorded once. CDR3 DNA: TGCGCCAGCAGCCAGTGGACTAGCGGGCGCACGAACACCGGGGAGCTGTTTTTT. Protein sequence: CASSQWTSGRTNTGELFF. J is TRBJ2-2 and V is TRBV4-1, with TRBD2 matching 11 bases. J lost 0 bases, V lost 3 bases, and 6 bases had no gene match. The CDR3 length is 18 residues. CDR1 is MGHRA and CDR2 is YSYEKL in the germline V gene.

The genes are TRBV9 and TRBJ2-5; the D is unclear. V was trimmed by 1 base and J by 1 base, leaving 8 bases between them. Germline V gene lookup returns CDR1 SGDLS and CDR2 YYNGEE. CDR3 size: 14 residues. The CDR3 region is CASSVQHSQETQYF. The CDR3 DNA reads as TGTGCCAGCAGCGTACAGCACAGCCAAGAGACCCAGTACTTC.

This clone occurred a few times. V gene TRBV11-2 combines with J gene TRBJ2-7, with D perhaps matching TRBD2 (5 bases). This CDR3 has 15 residues. The V gene's germline CDR1 is SGHAT and CDR2 FQNNGV. The V and J ends lost 7 bases and 6 bases respectively, with 22 bases between them. CDR3 protein: CASTRGAAAIREQYF. DNA of the CDR3: TGTGCCAGCACCAGAGGAGCGGCGGCAATTCGCGAGCAGTACTTC.